This T cell receptor beta chain is from a study of early T cells in non-severe SARS-CoV-2 infection. A single record per CDR3 protein comes from TCRdb applying MiXCR to the 5' RACE reads. The repertoire holds 50,000 to 60,000 distinct CDR3 sequences, with under 8% as singletons. Per the germline V gene, CDR1 is SGDLS and CDR2 is YYNGEE. The V and J ends lost 4 bases and 4 bases, in that order; junction bases with no gene match: 5. The CDR3 is made up of 14 amino acids. The chain employs TRBV9 and TRBJ2-1, with TRBD1 matching over 7 bases. The sample here was whole blood, taken at baseline. The clonotype comes from an adult who was a healthcare worker with PCR-confirmed SARS-CoV-2 infection or an uninfected control (not recorded which). Here the CDR3 DNA reads TGTGCCAGCAGCCCGACAGGGCCTTACAATGAGCAGTTCTTC. Translated: CASSPTGPYNEQFF. The whole variable domain, filled in from reference TRBV9 and TRBJ2-1, reads DSGVTQTPKHLITATGQRVTLRCSPRSGDLSVYWYQQSLDQGLQFLIQYYNGEERAKGNILERFSAQQFPDLHSELNLSSLELGDSALYFCASSPTGPYNEQFFGPGTRLTVL.